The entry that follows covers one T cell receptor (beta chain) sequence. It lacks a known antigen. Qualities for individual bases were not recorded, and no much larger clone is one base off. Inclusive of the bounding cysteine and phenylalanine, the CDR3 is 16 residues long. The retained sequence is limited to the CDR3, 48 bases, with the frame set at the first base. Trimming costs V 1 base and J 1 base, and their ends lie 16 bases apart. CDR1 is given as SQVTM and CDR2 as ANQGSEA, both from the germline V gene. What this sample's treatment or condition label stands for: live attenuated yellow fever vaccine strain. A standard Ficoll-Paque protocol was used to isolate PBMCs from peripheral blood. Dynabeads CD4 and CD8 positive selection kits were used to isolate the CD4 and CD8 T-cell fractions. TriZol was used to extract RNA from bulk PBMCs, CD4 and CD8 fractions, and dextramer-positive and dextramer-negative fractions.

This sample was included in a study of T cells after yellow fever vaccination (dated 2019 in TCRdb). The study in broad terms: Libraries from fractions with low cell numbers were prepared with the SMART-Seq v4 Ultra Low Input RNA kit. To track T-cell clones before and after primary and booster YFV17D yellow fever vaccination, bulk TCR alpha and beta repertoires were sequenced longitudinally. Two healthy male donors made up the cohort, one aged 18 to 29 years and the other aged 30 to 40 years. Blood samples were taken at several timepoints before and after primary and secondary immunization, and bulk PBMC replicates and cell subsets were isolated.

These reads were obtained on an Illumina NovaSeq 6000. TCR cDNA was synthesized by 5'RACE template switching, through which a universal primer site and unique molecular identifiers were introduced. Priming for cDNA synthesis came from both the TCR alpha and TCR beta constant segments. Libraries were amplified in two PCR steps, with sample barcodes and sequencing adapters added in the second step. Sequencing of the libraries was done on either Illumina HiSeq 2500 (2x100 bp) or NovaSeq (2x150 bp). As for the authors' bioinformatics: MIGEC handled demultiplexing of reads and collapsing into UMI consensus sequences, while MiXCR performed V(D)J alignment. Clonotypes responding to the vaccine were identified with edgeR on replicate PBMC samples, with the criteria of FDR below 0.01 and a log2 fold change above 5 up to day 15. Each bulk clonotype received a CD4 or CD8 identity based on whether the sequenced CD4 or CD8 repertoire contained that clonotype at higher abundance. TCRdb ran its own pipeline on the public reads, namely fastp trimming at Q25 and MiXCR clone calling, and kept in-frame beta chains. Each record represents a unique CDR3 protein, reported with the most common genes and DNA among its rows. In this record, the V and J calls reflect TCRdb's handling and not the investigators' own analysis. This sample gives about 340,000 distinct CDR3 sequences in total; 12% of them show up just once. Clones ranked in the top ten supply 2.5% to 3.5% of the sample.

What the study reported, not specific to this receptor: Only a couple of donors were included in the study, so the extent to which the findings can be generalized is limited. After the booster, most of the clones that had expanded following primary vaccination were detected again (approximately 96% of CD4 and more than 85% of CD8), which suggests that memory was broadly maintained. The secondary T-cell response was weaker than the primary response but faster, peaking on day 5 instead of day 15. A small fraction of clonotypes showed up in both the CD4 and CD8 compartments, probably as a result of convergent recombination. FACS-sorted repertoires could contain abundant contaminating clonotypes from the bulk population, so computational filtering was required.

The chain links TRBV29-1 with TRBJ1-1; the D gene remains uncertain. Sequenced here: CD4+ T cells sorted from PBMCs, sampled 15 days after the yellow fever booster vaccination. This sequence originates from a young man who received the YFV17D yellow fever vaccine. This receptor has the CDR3 CSVEGGVGRGNTEAFF. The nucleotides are TGCAGCGTTGAAGGCGGAGTTGGCCGGGGGAACACTGAAGCTTTCTTT.